The 17 T cell receptor beta chains given below trace back to one sample, sequenced in a study of technical replicates of blood from a handful of donors. Sequenced by immunoSEQ multiplex PCR; TCRdb stores in-frame clones only, minus some. The sample includes some 14,000 clones, about 85% of them seen just once. Sequencing was carried out using PBMCs. The origin of the receptors is a human donor in good health.

The chain links TRBV6-1 to TRBJ1-4, with 7 bases that match TRBD1. V lost 4 bases, J lost 3 bases, and 5 bases stayed unmatched. The germline gives CDR1 MNHNS, CDR2 SASEGT. CDR3 size: 15 residues. The DNA for the CDR3 is TGTGCCAGCAGTGCCCAGGGGGAGGCTAATGAAAAACTGTTTTTT. This encodes CASSAQGEANEKLFF.

The chain couples TRBV5-4 to TRBJ1-2, with 9 positions matching TRBD1. This CDR3 contains 15 residues. Germline values: CDR1 SGHNT, CDR2 YYREEE (reference sequence). V shed 3 bases, J shed 6 bases, and the junction held 9 bases outside the gene matches. The DNA of the CDR3 is TGTGCCAGCAGCTATATTGGGACAGGGCGGGATGGCTACACCTTC. Translating it yields CASSYIGTGRDGYTF.

The chain carries TRBV7-9 and TRBJ2-1, with 9 nucleotides matching TRBD2. V gave up 5 bases and J gave up 0 bases; unmatched junction bases: 2. The V gene's germline CDR1 is SEHNR and CDR2 FQNEAQ (reference sequence). This CDR3 is 15 amino acids long. The CDR3 is CASSLSGSSYNEQFF. CDR3 bases: TGTGCCAGCAGCCTTAGCGGGAGCTCCTACAATGAGCAGTTCTTC. The entire variable domain, with the rest obtained from reference TRBV7-9 and TRBJ2-1, is as follows: DTGVSQNPRHKITKRGQNVTFRCDPISEHNRLYWYRQTLGQGPEFLTYFQNEAQLEKSRLLSDRFSAERPKGSFSTLEIQRTEQGDSAMYLCASSLSGSSYNEQFFGPGTRLTVL.

The chain recombines TRBV7-9 with TRBJ1-4, with D uncertain. V dropped 5 bases and J dropped 4 bases, with 5 bases sitting between them. Germline CDR1 and CDR2: SEHNR and FQNEAQ (reference sequence). The length of the CDR3 is 12 residues. This chain's CDR3 is CASSLFNEKLFF. Here the CDR3 DNA reads TGTGCCAGCAGCCTATTTAATGAAAAACTGTTTTTT.

J is TRBJ2-2 and V is TRBV7-9; 10 bases fit TRBD2. V lost 3 bases to trimming and J lost 5 bases; unmatched junction nucleotides: 3. The CDR3 runs 15 residues. Germline V gene lookup returns CDR1 SEHNR and CDR2 FQNEAQ (reference sequence). CDR3 region: CASSFIAGGTGELFF. The DNA for the CDR3 is TGTGCCAGCAGCTTCATAGCGGGAGGAACCGGGGAGCTGTTTTTT.

This clone was seen more than once but under ten times. V and J are TRBV18 and TRBJ2-7; TRBD1 matches 8 bases. This CDR3 is 15 amino acids long. Germline assignment: CDR1 KGHSH and CDR2 LQKENI. V trimming: 1 base; J trimming: 5 bases; junction bases outside the gene matches: 7. The CDR3 DNA follows: TGTGCCAGCTCACCACGGGGGACAGGAACACACGAGCAGTACTTC. It encodes CASSPRGTGTHEQYF.

The rearrangement joins TRBV4-1 to TRBJ2-3; TRBD2 agrees at 8 bases. The CDR3 has 16 amino acids. CDR1 and CDR2 (germline): MGHRA, YSYEKL. Trimming took 1 base from V and 2 from J; bases not matched to a gene: 5. The CDR3 DNA is TGCGCCAGCAGCCAAGCAACTAGCGGTTACACAGATACGCAGTATTTT. It specifies CASSQATSGYTDTQYF.

The V call is TRBV6-5, the J call TRBJ2-1; 7 bases are shared with TRBD2. Germline V gene sequence: CDR1 MNHEY, CDR2 SVGAGI. CDR3 length: 13 amino acids. J gave up 8 bases and V 6 bases, and 7 bases lay outside the gene matches. CDR3 nucleotide sequence: TGTGCCAGCAGCCGGGGGGAGATCGATGAGCAGTTCTTC. It yields the protein CASSRGEIDEQFF.

A few counts support this clone. The V and J genes are TRBV5-5 and TRBJ2-2; 10 positions agree with TRBD2. Germline V lookup: CDR1 SGHKS, CDR2 YYEKEE (reference sequence). This CDR3 has 16 residues. The V gene end was trimmed by 4 bases and the J gene end by 0 bases; junction bases not matched to a gene: 3. The CDR3 bases are TGTGCCAGCAGCCAGGGGACTAGCGCGAACACCGGGGAGCTGTTTTTT. As protein: CASSQGTSANTGELFF.

The chain links TRBV28 to TRBJ1-1; 8 nucleotides agree with TRBD1. Germline V gene sequence: CDR1 MDHEN, CDR2 SYDVKM. The CDR3 consists of 14 residues. With V trimmed by 2 bases and J by 8 bases, 7 bases remained unmatched. The CDR3 sequence is CASSLALRGPEAFF. Written as DNA, the CDR3 is TGTGCCAGCAGTTTAGCCCTCAGGGGGCCGGAAGCTTTCTTT.

The chain employs TRBV5-1 and TRBJ2-7; D not certain. Trimming removed 0 bases from V and 5 bases from J, with 12 bases in between. Germline V gene sequence: CDR1 SGHRS, CDR2 YFSETQ. The CDR3 is made up of 14 amino acids. In nucleotides, the CDR3 is TGCGCCAGCAGCTTGGCCGGTAGCAGCCACGAGCAGTACTTC. This sequence encodes CASSLAGSSHEQYF.

V is TRBV6-5 and J is TRBJ2-2; D not resolved. This CDR3 contains 16 residues. V gave up 2 bases and J gave up 2 bases, with 12 bases separating them. CDR1 is MNHEY and CDR2 is SVGAGI in the germline V gene. This CDR3 reads CASSYRPLSNTGELFF. In nucleotides, the CDR3 is TGTGCCAGCAGTTACCGCCCACTATCCAACACCGGGGAGCTGTTTTTT.

The chain uses TRBV5-6 and TRBJ1-1; 10 bases fit TRBD1. The V gene's germline CDR1 is SGHDT and CDR2 YYEEEE. Germline trimming cut 7 bases from V and 5 bases from J; bases unmatched to any gene: 8. The CDR3 has 14 residues. CDR3 nucleotides: TGTGCCAGCGGAAGACAGGGGGCGAATACTGAAGCTTTCTTT. It specifies CASGRQGANTEAFF.

V gene TRBV7-6 combines with J gene TRBJ2-7; no reliable D call. The CDR3 spans 13 residues. Trimming pared 0 bases from V and 5 bases from J, leaving 8 bases between. Germline V gene sequence: CDR1 SGHVS, CDR2 FNYEAQ. For the CDR3, the DNA is TGTGCCAGCAGCTTAGCCGGGTACAACGAGCAGTACTTC. This sequence encodes CASSLAGYNEQYF. The full variable domain, completed using reference TRBV7-6 and TRBJ2-7, is GAGVSQSPRYKVTKRGQDVALRCDPISGHVSLYWYRQALGQGPEFLTYFNYEAQQDKSGLPNDRFSAERPEGSISTLTIQRTEQRDSAMYRCASSLAGYNEQYFGPGTRLTVT.

The chain links TRBV19 to TRBJ1-5; 7 bases align to TRBD1. This CDR3 region has 14 residues. The J segment lost 2 bases and the V segment lost 2 bases, leaving 0 bases of the junction unmatched. Looked up from germline, CDR1 is LNHDA and CDR2 is SQIVND (reference sequence). CDR3 sequence reads: CASSITGGNQPQHF. CDR3 sequence (DNA): TGTGCCAGTAGTATAACAGGGGGCAATCAGCCCCAGCATTTT.

The chain links TRBV6-1 to TRBJ2-7; the match to TRBD1 covers 9 bases. V was pared by 5 bases and J by 4 bases, with 3 bases of the junction left unmatched. The CDR3 is 13 residues long. Germline V gene sequence: CDR1 MNHNS, CDR2 SASEGT. The CDR3 DNA sequence: TGTGCCAGCAGTACAGGGGGCGGTTACGAGCAGTACTTC. The encoded protein is CASSTGGGYEQYF.

The chain recombines TRBV7-9 with TRBJ2-7; 11 positions match TRBD1. Trimming took 5 bases from V and 6 from J; bases not matched to a gene: 9. This CDR3 contains 15 residues. Germline V gives CDR1 SEHNR, CDR2 FQNEAQ (reference sequence). The chain's CDR3 is CASSLGGQGGFEQYF. CDR3 coding DNA: TGTGCCAGCAGCCTAGGGGGACAGGGGGGCTTCGAGCAGTACTTC.